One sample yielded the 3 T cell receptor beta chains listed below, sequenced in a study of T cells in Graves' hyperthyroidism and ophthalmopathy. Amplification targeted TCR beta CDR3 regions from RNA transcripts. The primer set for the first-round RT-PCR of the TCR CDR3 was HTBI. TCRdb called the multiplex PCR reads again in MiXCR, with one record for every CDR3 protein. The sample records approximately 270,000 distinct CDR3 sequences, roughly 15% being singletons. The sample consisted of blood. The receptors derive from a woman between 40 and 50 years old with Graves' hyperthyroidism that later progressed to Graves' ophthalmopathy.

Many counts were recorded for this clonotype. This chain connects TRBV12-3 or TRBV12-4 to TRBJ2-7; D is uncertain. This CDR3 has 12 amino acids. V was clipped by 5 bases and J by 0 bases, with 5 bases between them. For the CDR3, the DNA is TGTGCCAGCAGTGGAGACTCCTACGAGCAGTACTTC. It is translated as CASSGDSYEQYF.

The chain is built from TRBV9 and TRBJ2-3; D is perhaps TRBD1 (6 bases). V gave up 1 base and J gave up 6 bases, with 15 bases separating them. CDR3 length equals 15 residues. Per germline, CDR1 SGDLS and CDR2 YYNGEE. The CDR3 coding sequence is TGTGCCAGCAGCGTAAAACTCACAGGGTTGGATACGCAGTATTTT. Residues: CASSVKLTGLDTQYF.

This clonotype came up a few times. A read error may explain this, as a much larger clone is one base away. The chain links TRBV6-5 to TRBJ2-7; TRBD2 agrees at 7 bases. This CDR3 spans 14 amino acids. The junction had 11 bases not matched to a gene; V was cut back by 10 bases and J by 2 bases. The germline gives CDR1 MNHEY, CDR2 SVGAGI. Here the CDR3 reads CATAPGLWPYEQYF. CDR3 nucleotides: TGTGCCACCGCGCCGGGACTATGGCCCTACGAGCAGTACTTC.